The 15 T cell receptor beta chains below were found in one sample sequenced in a study of blood T cells in healthy people across ages. Primers used in a second PCR of roughly 6 to 11 cycles were a sample-barcoded 5' primer and a J-beta primer mix. TCRdb processed the 5' RACE reads anew with MiXCR; each CDR3 protein has one entry. Of about a million distinct CDR3 sequences in the sample, roughly 47% are singletons; the top ten hold 20% to 25%. The sequenced sample was blood. The receptors here all came from an older woman in good health.

This clonotype was seen only a few times. The chain links TRBV7-2 to TRBJ2-5; D is unresolved. The J call may be faulty, since TRBJ2-7 better matches the DNA end. Germline V CDR1 and CDR2: SGHTA, FQGNSA. The CDR3 spans 14 residues. The CDR3 nucleotides are TGTGCCAGCAGCTCTTACCAAGGGACCTACGAGCAGTACTTC. Protein sequence: CASSSYQGTYEQYF.

Concerning this clonotype: The junction differs from germline at one of its ends, possibly a read error. The CDR3 loop is CSARDRTKPGRGTYSEQFF. In DNA form, the CDR3 reads TGCAGTGCTAGAGATCGAACCAAGCCCGGGCGGGGGACCTACAGTGAGCAGTTCTTC. The genes are TRBV20-1 and TRBJ2-1, with 7 bases lining up with TRBD2. There are 19 residues in the CDR3. Germline loops: CDR1 DFQATT, CDR2 SNEGSKA (reference sequence).

This rearrangement joins TRBV29-1 to TRBJ2-5, with D perhaps matching TRBD2 (6 bases). The V and J ends lost 3 bases and 5 bases respectively, with 16 bases between them. The germline V gene has CDR1 SQVTM and CDR2 ANQGSEA. The CDR3 runs to 14 residues. CDR3: CSVDGLGTPETQYF. The CDR3 nucleotides read TGCAGCGTTGACGGCTTGGGGACTCCGGAGACCCAGTACTTC.

Concerning this clonotype: An end of the junction does not agree with germline; a read error may underlie this. The chain carries TRBV20-1 and TRBJ2-7; TRBD1 matches at 10 bases. The germline CDR1 and CDR2 sequences are DFQATT and SNEGSKA (reference sequence). CDR3 size: 12 residues. The CDR3 nucleotides are TGCTGTGCAAGGGACAGGGGATACGAGCAGTACTTC. As protein: CCARDRGYEQYF.

This chain uses TRBV20-1 with TRBJ2-1; 13 bases fit TRBD2. Germline loops: CDR1 DFQATT, CDR2 SNEGSKA (reference sequence). The CDR3 is made up of 18 amino acids. Germline trimming cut 1 base from V and 0 bases from J; bases unmatched to any gene: 6. CDR3 loop: CSARAGTSGTFSYNEQFF. The CDR3 DNA sequence: TGCAGTGCTAGAGCAGGGACTAGCGGGACCTTCTCCTACAATGAGCAGTTCTTC.

The genes are TRBV7-9 and TRBJ1-5; TRBD1 matches at 9 bases. CDR1 SEHNR and CDR2 FQNEAQ come from the germline V gene (reference sequence). V lost 0 bases, J lost 5 bases, and 11 bases stayed unmatched. This CDR3 contains 18 residues. The CDR3 spells CASSLAIHRDRVDQPQHF. Written as DNA, the CDR3 is TGTGCCAGCAGCTTAGCTATTCACCGGGACAGGGTTGATCAGCCCCAGCATTTT.

This clonotype turned up a few times. The DNA for the CDR3 is TGCAGTGCTCTGACTAGCAGGCAACCCGGCACAGATACGCAGTATTTT. Its translation: CSALTSRQPGTDTQYF. The chain links TRBV20-1 to TRBJ2-3; 7 positions agree with TRBD2. Trimming took 5 bases from V and 1 from J; bases not matched to a gene: 12. CDR1 and CDR2 (germline): DFQATT, SNEGSKA (reference sequence). This CDR3 spans 16 amino acids.

V is TRBV12-3 or TRBV12-4 and J is TRBJ2-3, with TRBD2 identical over 9 bases. With 6 bases clipped from V and 6 bases from J, the junction kept 7 bases outside the gene matches. The CDR3 extends over 14 amino acids. CDR3 protein: CASSPLAGRDTQYF. DNA for the CDR3: TGTGCCAGCAGCCCTCTAGCGGGACGCGATACGCAGTATTTT.

Turning to this clonotype: The junction departs from germline at one end; a sequencing error may be responsible. The chain employs TRBV6-2 or TRBV6-3 and TRBJ1-1; the D gene is possibly TRBD1 (5 bases). Germline V gives CDR1 MNHEY, CDR2 SVGEGT. The CDR3 extends over 12 amino acids. The CDR3 reads CVSSRGDTEAFF. The CDR3 coding sequence is TGTGTCAGCAGTCGGGGGGACACTGAAGCTTTCTTT.

The chain carries TRBV12-3 or TRBV12-4 and TRBJ2-7; 7 bases are a match to TRBD1. Trimming cost V 6 bases and J 0 bases; bases outside gene matches: 8. CDR3 size: 15 residues. This CDR3 is CASSQGQTSSYEQYF. In DNA form, the CDR3 reads TGTGCCAGCAGCCAGGGACAGACCAGCTCCTACGAGCAGTACTTC.

Remarks on this clonotype: A much larger clone lies a single base off, so this may be a read error. J is TRBJ2-3 and V is TRBV5-4; D not resolved. Per germline, CDR1 SGHNT and CDR2 YYREEE (reference sequence). The CDR3 runs to 14 residues. The CDR3 nucleotides read TGTGCCGGCAGCTTGGCAATTAGCACAGATACGCAGTATTTT. Its translation: CAGSLAISTDTQYF.

The J gene is TRBJ2-7, the V gene TRBV2; 11 nucleotides agree with TRBD2. V gave up 11 bases and J gave up 7 bases; unmatched junction bases: 4. The CDR3 covers 11 residues. Germline CDR1 and CDR2: SNHLY and FYNNEI. The CDR3: CAAGTSGEQYF. CDR3 DNA sequence: TGTGCCGCAGGGACTAGCGGTGAGCAGTACTTC.

In DNA, the CDR3 is TGTGCCAGCAGCCGAGACAGGGGAGGCCACGAGCAGTACTTC. Translation: CASSRDRGGHEQYF. This chain joins TRBV27 and TRBJ2-7; 8 bases line up with TRBD1. Germline trimming cut 6 bases from V and 5 bases from J; bases unmatched to any gene: 9. The CDR3 length is 14 residues. Germline V gene data show CDR1 as MNHEY and CDR2 as SMNVEV (reference sequence).

The rearrangement links TRBV18 to TRBJ2-5, with 8 bases fitting TRBD2. Germline CDR1 is KGHSH and CDR2 is LQKENI. This CDR3 comprises 18 residues. With 3 bases clipped from V and 0 bases from J, the junction kept 12 bases outside the gene matches. The CDR3 bases are TGTGCCAGCTCACCGAGCGGGGGCGGGAACCTGGACCAAGAGACCCAGTACTTC. This gives the protein CASSPSGGGNLDQETQYF. Full variable domain (rest looked up from reference TRBV18 and TRBJ2-5): NAGVMQNPRHLVRRRGQEARLRCSPMKGHSHVYWYRQLPEEGLKFMVYLQKENIIDESGMPKERFSAEFPKEGPSILRIQQVVRGDSAAYFCASSPSGGGNLDQETQYFGPGTRLLVL.

The V call is TRBV5-1, the J call TRBJ2-4; D gene ambiguous. The CDR3 length is 13 residues. Per the germline V gene, CDR1 is SGHRS and CDR2 is YFSETQ. Trimming left V 2 bases short and J 8 bases short, with 11 bases between. The CDR3 region is CASSLPSKDIQYF. CDR3 sequence (DNA): TGCGCCAGCAGCTTACCATCTAAAGACATTCAGTACTTC. Variable domain in full (rest from reference TRBV5-1 and TRBJ2-4): KAGVTQTPRYLIKTRGQQVTLSCSPISGHRSVSWYQQTPGQGLQFLFEYFSETQRNKGNFPGRFSGRQFSNSRSEMNVSTLELGDSALYLCASSLPSKDIQYFGAGTRLSVL.